This T cell receptor beta chain was obtained from a study of blood T cell repertoires in COVID-19. Recovered participants had two consecutive negative NP/OP PCR tests, healthcare professional clearance, or symptom resolution. Germline V CDR1 and CDR2: MNHEY, SMNVEV (reference sequence). This CDR3 is built from 12 residues. V lost 1 base, J lost 10 bases, and 5 bases lay in between. Assay: immunoSEQ multiplex PCR; the TCRdb copy retains only in-frame clones and omits some. The sample lists about 370,000 clones; approximately 92% were seen once. Comments on this clone: Other DNA sequences in this specimen translate into the identical CDR3.

The V gene is TRBV27, the J gene TRBJ1-6, with D unclear. Sequencing was done on a sample of PBMCs or T cells enriched from blood (not recorded which). This receptor was obtained from a man aged 18 to 30 who had recovered from COVID-19. CDR3: CASSLYGSPLHF. Written as DNA, the CDR3 is TGTGCCAGCAGTTTATACGGGTCACCCCTCCACTTT.